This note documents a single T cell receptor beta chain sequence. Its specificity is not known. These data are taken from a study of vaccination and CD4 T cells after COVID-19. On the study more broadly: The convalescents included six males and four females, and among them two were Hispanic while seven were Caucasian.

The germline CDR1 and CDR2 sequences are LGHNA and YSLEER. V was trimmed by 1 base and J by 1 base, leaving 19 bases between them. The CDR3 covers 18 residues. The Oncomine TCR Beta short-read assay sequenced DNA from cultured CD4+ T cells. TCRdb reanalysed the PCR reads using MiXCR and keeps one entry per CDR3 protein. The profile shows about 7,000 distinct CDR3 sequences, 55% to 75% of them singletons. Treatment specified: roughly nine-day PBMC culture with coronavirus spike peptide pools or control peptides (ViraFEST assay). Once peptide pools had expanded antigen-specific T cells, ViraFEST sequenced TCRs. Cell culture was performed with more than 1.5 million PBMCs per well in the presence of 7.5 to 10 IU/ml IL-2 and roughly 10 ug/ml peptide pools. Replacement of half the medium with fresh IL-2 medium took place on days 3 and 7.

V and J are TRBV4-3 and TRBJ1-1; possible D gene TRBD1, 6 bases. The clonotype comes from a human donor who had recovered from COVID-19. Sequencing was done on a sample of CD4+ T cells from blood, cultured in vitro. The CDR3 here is CASSQGWGGAGGNTEAFF. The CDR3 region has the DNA TGCGCCAGCAGCCAAGGATGGGGGGGGGCGGGTGGGAACACTGAAGCTTTCTTT.